This entry concerns a single TCR beta chain. The table came from immunoSEQ multiplex PCR; TCRdb's copy has only in-frame clones and leaves some out. The sample includes some 22,000 clones, 85% to 90% of them seen just once. This entry comes from a study of T cell changes during pregnancy in multiple sclerosis. CDR3 length: 15 amino acids. Trimming shortened V by 1 base and J by 0 bases, and 7 bases separated the two germline ends. CDR1 and CDR2 from the germline V gene are SGHAT and FQNNGV. This clonotype was obtained from a female donor with multiple sclerosis, enrolled in a pregnancy study. J is TRBJ2-1 and V is TRBV11-2; D not resolved. The source material was CD8+ T cells from peripheral blood mononuclear cells, sampled before pregnancy. CDR3 protein: CASSLGRPSYNEQFF. In DNA, the CDR3 is TGTGCCAGCAGCTTAGGGCGGCCCTCCTACAATGAGCAGTTCTTC.